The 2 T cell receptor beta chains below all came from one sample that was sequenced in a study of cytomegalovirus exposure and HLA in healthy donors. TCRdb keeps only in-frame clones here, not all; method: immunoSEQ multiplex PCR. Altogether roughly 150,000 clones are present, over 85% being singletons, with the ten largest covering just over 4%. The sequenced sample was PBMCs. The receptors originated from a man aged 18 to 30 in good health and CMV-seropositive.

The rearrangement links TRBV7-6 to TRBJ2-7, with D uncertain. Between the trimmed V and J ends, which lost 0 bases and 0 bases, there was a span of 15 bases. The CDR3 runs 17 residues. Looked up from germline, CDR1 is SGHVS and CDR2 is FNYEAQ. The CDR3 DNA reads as TGTGCCAGCAGCTTAGCGTTCGGCCAGGCGAGCTCCTACGAGCAGTACTTC. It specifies CASSLAFGQASSYEQYF.

CDR3 DNA: TGTGCCAGCAGCTTAGGCCCGGGGGGGTCGGATGGCTACACCTTC. This encodes CASSLGPGGSDGYTF. This chain connects TRBV7-9 to TRBJ1-2, with D possibly TRBD1 on 5 matching bases. Per germline, CDR1 SEHNR and CDR2 FQNEAQ (reference sequence). The CDR3 runs 15 residues. With 1 base removed from V and 6 bases from J, the gap between germline ends came to 15 bases. The complete variable domain, with remaining parts taken from reference TRBV7-9 and TRBJ1-2, reads DTGVSQNPRHKITKRGQNVTFRCDPISEHNRLYWYRQTLGQGPEFLTYFQNEAQLEKSRLLSDRFSAERPKGSFSTLEIQRTEQGDSAMYLCASSLGPGGSDGYTFGSGTRLTVV.